The 4 T cell receptor beta chains in this list originate from one sample, sequenced in a study of T-cell reconstitution after alpha-beta-depleted transplantation in children. The authors prepared the TCRbeta library with unique molecular identifiers. MiXCR was run by TCRdb on the PCR reads, yielding one entry per CDR3 protein. The sample carries about 310,000 distinct CDR3 sequences, around 20% recorded once. Material: PBMCs, mostly from graft donor cells, obtained 180 days after TCRalphabeta/CD19-depleted stem cell transplant. The receptors were gathered from a male patient younger than 18 who had a stem cell transplant for acute lymphoblastic leukemia, so the T cells may come from the graft donor.

This chain links TRBV29-1 with TRBJ2-2; TRBD1 might be the D (5 bases). This CDR3 is built from 15 residues. Germline CDR1 reads SQVTM; CDR2 reads ANQGSEA. V was trimmed by 6 bases and J by 2 bases, leaving 16 bases between them. CDR3 in DNA: TGCAGCGTCGAACTTGACAGCCACAACACCGGGGAGCTGTTTTTT. Residues: CSVELDSHNTGELFF.

J is TRBJ2-5 and V is TRBV27, with TRBD2 identical over 8 bases. After removal of 3 bases from V and 4 bases from J, the junction contained 4 bases not matched to a gene. The germline gives CDR1 MNHEY, CDR2 SMNVEV (reference sequence). This CDR3 is built from 14 residues. The CDR3 region is CASSFRTSLETQYF. CDR3 DNA: TGTGCCAGCAGTTTCAGGACTAGCTTAGAGACCCAGTACTTC.

The rearrangement joins TRBV7-3 to TRBJ2-5; D is possibly TRBD1 or TRBD2 (5 bases each). Deletions cut 5 bases from V and 5 bases from J, with 12 bases between. This CDR3 region has 13 residues. The germline V gene has CDR1 SGHTA and CDR2 FQGTGA. The CDR3 sequence is CASSLGTEETQYF. DNA of the CDR3: TGTGCCAGCAGCCTTGGGACCGAGGAGACCCAGTACTTC. Full variable domain (outside the CDR3, taken from reference TRBV7-3 and TRBJ2-5): GAGVSQTPSNKVTEKGKYVELRCDPISGHTALYWYRQSLGQGPEFLIYFQGTGAADDSGLPNDRFFAVRPEGSVSTLKIQRTERGDSAVYLCASSLGTEETQYFGPGTRLLVL.

The chain uses TRBV10-1 and TRBJ1-2; D unresolved. Germline V gene data show CDR1 as WNHNN and CDR2 as SYGVQD (reference sequence). This CDR3 is built from 13 residues. V lost 2 bases and J lost 4, with 8 bases in between. The CDR3 loop is CASSEDVAYGYTF. The CDR3 DNA sequence: TGCGCCAGCAGTGAGGATGTAGCCTATGGCTACACCTTC.